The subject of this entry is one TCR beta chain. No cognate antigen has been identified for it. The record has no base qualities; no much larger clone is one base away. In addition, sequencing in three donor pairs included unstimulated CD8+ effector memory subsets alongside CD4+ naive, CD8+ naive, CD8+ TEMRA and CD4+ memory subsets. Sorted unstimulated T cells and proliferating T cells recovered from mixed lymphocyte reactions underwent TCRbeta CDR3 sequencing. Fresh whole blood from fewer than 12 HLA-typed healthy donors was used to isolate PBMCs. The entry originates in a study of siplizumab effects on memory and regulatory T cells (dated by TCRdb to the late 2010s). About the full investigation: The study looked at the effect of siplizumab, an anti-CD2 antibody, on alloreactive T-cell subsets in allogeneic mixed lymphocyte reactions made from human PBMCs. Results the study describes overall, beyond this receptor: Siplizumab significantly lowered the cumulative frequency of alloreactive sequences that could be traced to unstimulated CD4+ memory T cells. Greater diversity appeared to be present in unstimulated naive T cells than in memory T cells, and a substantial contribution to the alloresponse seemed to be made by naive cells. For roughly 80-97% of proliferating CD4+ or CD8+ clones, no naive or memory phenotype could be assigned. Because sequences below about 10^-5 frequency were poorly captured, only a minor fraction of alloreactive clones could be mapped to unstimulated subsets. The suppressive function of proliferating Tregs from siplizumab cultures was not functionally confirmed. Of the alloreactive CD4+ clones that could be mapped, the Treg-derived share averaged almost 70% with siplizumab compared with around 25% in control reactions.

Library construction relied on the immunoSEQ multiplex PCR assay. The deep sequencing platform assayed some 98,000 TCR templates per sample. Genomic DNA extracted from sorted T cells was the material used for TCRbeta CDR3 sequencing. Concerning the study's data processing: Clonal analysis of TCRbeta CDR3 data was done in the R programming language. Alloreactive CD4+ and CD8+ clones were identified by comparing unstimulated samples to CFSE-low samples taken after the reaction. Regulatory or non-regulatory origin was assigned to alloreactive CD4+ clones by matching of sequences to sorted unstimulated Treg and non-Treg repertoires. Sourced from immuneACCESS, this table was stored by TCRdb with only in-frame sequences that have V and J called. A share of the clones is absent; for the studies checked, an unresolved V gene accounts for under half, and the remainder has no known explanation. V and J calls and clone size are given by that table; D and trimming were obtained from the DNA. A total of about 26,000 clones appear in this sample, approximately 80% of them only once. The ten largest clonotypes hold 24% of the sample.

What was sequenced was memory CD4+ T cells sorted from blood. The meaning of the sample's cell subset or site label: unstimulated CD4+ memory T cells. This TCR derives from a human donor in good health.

The DNA sequence is given as TGTGCCACCAGCAGAGAGACATCCCCCAATCAGCCCCAGCATTTT. Translated, this gives CATSRETSPNQPQHF. The chain links TRBV15 with TRBJ1-5; no confident D gene assignment can be made. V loses 0 bases, J loses 3 bases, and the germline ends lie 9 bases apart. Looking up the germline V gene (reference sequence) yields CDR1 LNHNV and CDR2 YYDKDF. The CDR3 runs 15 amino acids, cysteine and phenylalanine included. The retained sequence is limited to the CDR3, 45 bases, with the frame set at the first base.